Only a few counts were recorded for the clone carrying this T cell receptor beta chain. Its target is unknown. This specimen belongs to a study of cytomegalovirus exposure and HLA in healthy donors. The V and J ends lost 0 bases and 6 bases respectively, with 14 bases between them. In germline, CDR1 is GTSNPN, CDR2 SVGIG (reference sequence). The CDR3 spans 15 residues. Study-wide findings and caveats: A later analysis showed that HLA-associated TCR beta chains had undergone more clonal expansion than equally common others. Presence/absence results assume similar sequencing depth per donor, which may not hold. Later analysis identified a missense DCLRE1C variant that was linked to TCR beta V- and J-gene trimming.

PCR used 60 Vbeta primers and 13 Jbeta primers. Some clones are missing from TCRdb's copy, which holds only in-frame ones; the method was immunoSEQ multiplex PCR. The data contain 100,000 to 150,000 clones, over 75% of them singletons. This chain joins TRBV30 and TRBJ1-4, with no clear D. The sequenced material came from PBMCs. This clonotype originated in a young man in good health and CMV-seropositive. This chain's CDR3 is CAWSVGAQVYEKLFF. The DNA of the CDR3 is TGTGCCTGGAGTGTAGGCGCTCAGGTGTATGAAAAACTGTTTTTT.